Included here is one T cell receptor (beta chain) sequence, with context. The sample comes from a study of blood T cell repertoires in COVID-19. Symptom resolution, clearance, or two negative PCRs marked donors in Cohort 3 as recovered. Study processing details: Estimates of nucleated cell counts were drawn from the amplification of reference gene primers. Method: immunoSEQ multiplex PCR; TCRdb's copy keeps in-frame clones and lacks some. V, J and clone size were drawn from that table, and D and trimming were deduced from the DNA. The data hold 150,000 to 200,000 clones, with 75% to 90% observed a single time. Germline-derived CDR1 and CDR2 are WSHSY and SAAADI. The CDR3 is 15 amino acids. Trimming removed 7 bases from V and 8 bases from J, with 20 bases in between.

Sequenced input: PBMCs or T cells enriched from blood (not recorded which). The TCR comes from a woman aged 55-70 years who had recovered from COVID-19. J is TRBJ1-4 and V is TRBV10-2, with a weak D call TRBD1 (6 bases). In DNA form, the CDR3 reads TGCGCCAGCACCCCAAAGGGGGGGAGGGGCGAAAAACTGTTTTTT. It is translated as CASTPKGGRGEKLFF.